One and the same sample provided the 6 T cell receptor beta chains below, sequenced in a study of spatial heterogeneity in lung cancer. MiXCR was run by TCRdb on the 5' RACE reads, yielding one entry per CDR3 protein. The sample has roughly 79,000 distinct CDR3 sequences, roughly 13% seen once. The time point was: sample taken at primary tumor resection. The sequenced material consisted of unsorted whole RNA from tumor, nontumor lung or frozen PBMC. The material sequenced was PBMCs, taken at surgery. Source of these receptors: a male donor with early-stage non-small cell lung cancer.

The rearrangement links TRBV30 to TRBJ2-7, with D possibly matching TRBD2 (5 bases). The CDR3 is 13 residues long. V shed 0 bases and J shed 4 bases, with 10 bases lying between them. Germline assignment: CDR1 GTSNPN and CDR2 SVGIG (reference sequence). The CDR3 region is CAWSVSGKYEQYF. The DNA for the CDR3 is TGTGCCTGGAGTGTCTCGGGGAAGTACGAGCAGTACTTC.

This clonotype was detected a few times. This rearrangement joins TRBV7-9 to TRBJ2-2, with D tentatively TRBD1 or TRBD2 (5 bases each). This CDR3 region has 15 residues. Germline lookup yields CDR1 SEHNR and CDR2 FQNEAQ (reference sequence). Trimming pared 7 bases from V and 1 base from J, leaving 13 bases between. CDR3 residues: CASTLGTVNTGELFF. The DNA for the CDR3 is TGTGCCAGCACCCTAGGGACGGTGAACACCGGGGAGCTGTTTTTT.

This rearrangement joins TRBV9 to TRBJ2-1, with D maybe TRBD1 (5 bases). The CDR3 runs to 14 residues. Trimming shortened V by 2 bases and J by 5 bases, and 11 bases separated the two germline ends. Per germline, CDR1 SGDLS and CDR2 YYNGEE. CDR3 amino acids: CASSVLSRDNEQFF. The CDR3 DNA follows: TGTGCCAGCAGCGTCCTCTCCAGGGACAATGAGCAGTTCTTC.

The sample holds a few counts of this clonotype. V usage is TRBV2 and J usage is TRBJ2-1; no clear D gene. This CDR3 comprises 11 residues. V was trimmed by 5 bases and J by 7 bases, leaving 6 bases between them. In germline, CDR1 is SNHLY, CDR2 FYNNEI. The CDR3 loop reads CASSQENEQFF. In DNA, the CDR3 is TGTGCCAGCAGTCAAGAAAATGAGCAGTTCTTC. The full variable domain, its missing parts supplied by reference TRBV2 and TRBJ2-1, is EPEVTQTPSHQVTQMGQEVILRCVPISNHLYFYWYRQILGQKVEFLVSFYNNEISEKSEIFDDQFSVERPDGSNFTLKIRSTKLEDSAMYFCASSQENEQFFGPGTRLTVL.

Many counts were recorded for this clonotype. The chain carries TRBV7-3 and TRBJ2-1, with D unresolved. The CDR3 length is 13 residues. Trimming took 2 bases from V and 9 from J, leaving 11 bases between them. Germline CDR1 and CDR2: SGHTA and FQGTGA. CDR3 bases: TGTGCCAGCAGCTTATTGAGTGGAAGTGAGCAGTTCTTC. Translation: CASSLLSGSEQFF.

V and J are TRBV4-1 and TRBJ2-2; D possibly corresponds to TRBD1 (6 bases). The V end was cut by 5 bases, the J end by 7 bases, with 11 bases between. The germline gives CDR1 MGHRA, CDR2 YSYEKL. The CDR3 sequence is 13 residues long. The CDR3 sequence: CASSFSRGGELFF. The CDR3 nucleotides read TGCGCCAGCAGCTTCTCCAGGGGCGGGGAGCTGTTTTTT.